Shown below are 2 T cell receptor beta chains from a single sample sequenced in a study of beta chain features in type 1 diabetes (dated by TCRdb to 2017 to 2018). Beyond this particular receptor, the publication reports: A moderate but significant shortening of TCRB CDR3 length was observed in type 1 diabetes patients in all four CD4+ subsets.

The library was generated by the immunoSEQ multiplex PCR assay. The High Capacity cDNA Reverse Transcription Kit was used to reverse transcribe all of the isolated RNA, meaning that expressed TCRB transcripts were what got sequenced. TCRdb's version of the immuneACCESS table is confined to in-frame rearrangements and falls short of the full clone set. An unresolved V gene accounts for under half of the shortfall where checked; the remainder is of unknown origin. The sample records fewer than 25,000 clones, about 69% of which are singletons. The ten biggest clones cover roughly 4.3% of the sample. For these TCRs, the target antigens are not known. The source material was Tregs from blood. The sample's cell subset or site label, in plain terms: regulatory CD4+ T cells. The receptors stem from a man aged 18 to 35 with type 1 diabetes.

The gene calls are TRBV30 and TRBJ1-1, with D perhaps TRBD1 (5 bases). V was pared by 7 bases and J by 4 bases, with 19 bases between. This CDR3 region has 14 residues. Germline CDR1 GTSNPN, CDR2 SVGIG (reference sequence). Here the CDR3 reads CASSRGKRATEAFF. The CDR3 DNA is TGTGCCTCGTCTCGGGGGAAAAGGGCCACTGAAGCTTTCTTT.

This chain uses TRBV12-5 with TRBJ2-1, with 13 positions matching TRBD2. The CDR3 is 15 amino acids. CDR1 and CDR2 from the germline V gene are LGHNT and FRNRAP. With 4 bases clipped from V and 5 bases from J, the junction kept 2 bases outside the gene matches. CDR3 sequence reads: CASGSGLAGDNEQFF. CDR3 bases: TGTGCTAGTGGTTCCGGACTAGCGGGAGACAATGAGCAGTTCTTC. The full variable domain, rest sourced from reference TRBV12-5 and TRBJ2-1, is DARVTQTPRHKVTEMGQEVTMRCQPILGHNTVFWYRQTMMQGLELLAYFRNRAPLDDSGMPKDRFSAEMPDATLATLKIQPSEPRDSAVYFCASGSGLAGDNEQFFGPGTRLTVL.